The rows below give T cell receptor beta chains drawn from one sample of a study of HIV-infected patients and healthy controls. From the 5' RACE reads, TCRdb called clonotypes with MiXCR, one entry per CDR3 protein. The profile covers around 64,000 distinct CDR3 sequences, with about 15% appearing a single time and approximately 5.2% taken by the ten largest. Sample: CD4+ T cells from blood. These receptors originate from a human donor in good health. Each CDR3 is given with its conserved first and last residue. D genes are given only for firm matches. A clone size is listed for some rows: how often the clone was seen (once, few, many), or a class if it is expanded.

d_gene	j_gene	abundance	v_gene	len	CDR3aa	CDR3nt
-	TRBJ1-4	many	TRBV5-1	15	CASRSDPDSNEKLFF	TGCGCCAGCAGGTCAGACCCGGATTCTAATGAAAAACTGTTTTTT
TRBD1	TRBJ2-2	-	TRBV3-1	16	CASRQRLQGAGGELFF	TGTGCCAGCAGACAACGATTACAGGGGGCTGGTGGGGAGCTGTTTTTT
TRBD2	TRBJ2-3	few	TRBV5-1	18	CASSPQSPTRGGADTQYF	TGCGCCAGCAGCCCCCAGTCCCCCACACGGGGGGGCGCAGATACGCAGTATTTT
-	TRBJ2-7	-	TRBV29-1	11	CSVDGAHEQYF	TGCAGCGTTGATGGGGCCCACGAGCAGTACTTC
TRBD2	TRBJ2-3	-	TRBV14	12	CASSHSSGTQYF	TGTGCCAGCAGCCATTCTAGCGGTACGCAGTATTTT
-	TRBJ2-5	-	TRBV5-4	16	CASSGGHLGGGETQYF	TGTGCCAGCAGCGGCGGACATCTAGGGGGAGGAGAGACCCAGTACTTC
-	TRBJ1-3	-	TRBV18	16	CASSKRADNSGNTIYF	TGTGCCAGCTCTAAACGGGCGGATAACTCTGGAAACACCATATATTTT
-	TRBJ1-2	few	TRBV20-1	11	CSASTGYGYTF	TGCAGTGCTAGTACGGGTTATGGCTACACCTTC
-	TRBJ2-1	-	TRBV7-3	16	CASSPSRINTDNEQFF	TGTGCCAGCAGCCCCAGCCGAATTAACACCGACAATGAGCAGTTCTTC
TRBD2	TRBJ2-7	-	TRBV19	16	CASSQKLAGVSYEQYF	TGTGCCAGTAGTCAAAAACTAGCGGGAGTATCCTACGAGCAGTACTTC
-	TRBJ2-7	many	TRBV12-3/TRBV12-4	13	CASSSPQGYEQYF	TGTGCCAGCAGTTCCCCGCAGGGATACGAGCAGTACTTC
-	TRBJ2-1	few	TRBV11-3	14	CASSLRGLYNEQFF	TGTGCCAGCAGCTTGCGCGGCCTATACAATGAGCAGTTCTTC
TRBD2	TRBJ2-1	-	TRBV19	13	CAIRSGSNDEQFF	TGTGCCATAAGGAGCGGGAGTAACGATGAGCAGTTCTTC
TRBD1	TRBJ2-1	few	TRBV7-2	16	CASSHTQGVGYNEQFF	TGTGCCAGCAGCCACACACAGGGGGTTGGGTACAATGAGCAGTTCTTC
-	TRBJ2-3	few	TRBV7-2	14	CASSLRQTTDTQYF	TGTGCCAGCAGCTTAAGACAGACCACAGATACGCAGTATTTT
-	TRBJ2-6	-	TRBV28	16	CASSYGDSSGANVLTF	TGTGCCAGCAGTTATGGAGACAGTTCTGGGGCCAACGTCCTGACTTTC
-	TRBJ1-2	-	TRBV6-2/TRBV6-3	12	CASSHDYYGYTF	TGTGCCAGCAGTCACGACTACTATGGCTACACCTTC